This T cell receptor beta chain emerged from a study of PD-L1 blockade in urothelial cancer. Study-wide context: Patients commenced intravenous atezolizumab, 1,200 mg every 3 weeks, in 2014. Blood analysis occurred 3 weeks (second dose) and 6 weeks after treatment start. T cells numbered a median of about 150,000 in the blood samples. General study findings and limits: By 3 weeks, tumor-associated blood clones had expanded more in durable-benefit patients.

As regards this clone: Its antigen is undetermined.

Profiled with immunoSEQ multiplex PCR; TCRdb holds only in-frame clones, not every one. The sample holds about 80,000 clones, about 85% seen once. The origin of this receptor is a woman in her 70s with urothelial cancer. This specimen was PBMCs, taken around atezolizumab (anti-PD-L1) treatment.

The CDR3 nucleotides are TGTGCCATCAGGGGACAGAACCAAGAGACCCAGTACTTC. Its protein is CAIRGQNQETQYF. The rearrangement joins TRBV10-3 to TRBJ2-5, with 7 nucleotides matching TRBD1. Germline CDR1 reads ENHRY; CDR2 reads SYGVKD. The trim removed 6 bases at V and 0 bases at J, leaving 1 base unmatched. The CDR3 has 13 amino acids.